The sequence of this TCR beta chain was determined in a study of blood T cell repertoires in COVID-19. In the study overall: Italy, Spain and the United States were the sources of the convalescent and acute COVID-19 samples. Sources were T cells, B-cell-depleted T cells, or PBMCs; the material itself was cDNA or gDNA.

The germline CDR1 and CDR2 sequences are SGHVS and FNYEAQ. The CDR3 sequence is 18 residues long. V was clipped by 5 bases and J by 4 bases; unmatched bases: 15. In the study's own analysis: Amplification of reference gene primers provided the estimated nucleated cell counts. Sequencing was performed with immunoSEQ multiplex PCR; in TCRdb, only in-frame clones are kept and a portion is missing. V, J and clone size derive from that table, while D and trimming were established from the DNA sequence. The sample lists about 250,000 clones; approximately 84% were seen once. The chain carries TRBV7-6 and TRBJ1-5, with TRBD1 matching over 9 bases. The TCR sequence derives from a man aged 50-59 years with acute or convalescent COVID-19. The sequencing input was peripheral blood. The CDR3 here is CASSPRAGTGFVNQPQHF. CDR3 nucleotide sequence: TGTGCCAGCAGCCCCCGAGCCGGGACAGGGTTTGTGAATCAGCCCCAGCATTTT.